What follows describes a single T cell receptor (beta chain). Antigen: not known. TCRdb's table, derived via immunoSEQ multiplex PCR, lists solely in-frame clones and lacks some. The sample holds about 89,000 clones, just under 95% seen once. Germline V CDR1 and CDR2: SGHAT, FQNNGV. With V trimmed by 6 bases and J by 7 bases, 14 bases remained unmatched. CDR3 length: 16 residues. The sample originates from a study of OX40 agonist ivuxolimab in advanced cancers. Study information: Participants, about 83% male, averaged roughly 60 years of age, ranging from roughly 23 to 80. General study findings and limits: With doses of 0.1 to 3.0 mg/kg, CD4+ and CD8+ blood T cells had undergone clonal expansion by week 6. Researchers report that CD8+ T cells had, on average, more expanded clones than CD4+.

If patients had autoimmune disease history or systemic immunosuppression, they were excluded. Specimen: CD4+ or CD8+ T cells sorted from blood, collected in a trial of the OX40 agonist ivuxolimab. The TCR was taken from an adult with an advanced solid tumor such as melanoma, head and neck, liver or kidney cancer. This chain uses TRBV11-2 with TRBJ2-2; 7 nucleotides line up with TRBD1. CDR3 region: CASSPSGQRFGGELFF. CDR3 DNA: TGTGCCAGCAGTCCATCGGGACAGAGATTCGGCGGGGAGCTGTTTTTT.